This paragraph reports one T cell receptor beta chain. The antigen is not known. These data are taken from a study of OX40 agonist ivuxolimab in advanced cancers. The study, taken as a whole, reports: Expanded clones belonging to CD8+ T cells outnumbered, on average, those of CD4+.

Generated by immunoSEQ multiplex PCR, the TCRdb table keeps only in-frame clones and is missing some. The sample holds 60,000 to 85,000 clones, about nine tenths seen once. This CDR3 contains 13 residues. Trimming took off 7 bases at V and 3 bases at J, with 11 bases between the two ends. The germline CDR1 and CDR2 sequences are ENHRY and SYGVKD. This specimen consisted of CD4+ or CD8+ T cells sorted from blood, obtained in a trial of the OX40 agonist ivuxolimab. This TCR derives from an adult with an advanced solid tumor such as melanoma, head and neck, liver or kidney cancer. The V call is TRBV10-3, the J call TRBJ2-3, with D maybe TRBD2 (5 bases). The CDR3 spells CAINSLATDTQYF. CDR3 nucleotides: TGTGCCATCAACTCATTAGCGACAGATACGCAGTATTTT.